The source of this TCR beta chain is a study of metastatic and nonmetastatic thyroid tumors. No patient received treatment before thyroid surgery. TCRdb ran MiXCR on the PCR reads. The table records tens of thousands of clones, under 30% of them present only once. Germline V lookup: CDR1 DFQATT, CDR2 SNEGSKA (reference sequence). Trimming took off 1 base at V and 3 bases at J, with 5 bases between the two ends. This CDR3 region has 12 residues. The V gene is TRBV20-1, the J gene TRBJ2-3; a possible D gene is TRBD2 (5 bases). Specimen: blood. This TCR came from a male donor with papillary thyroid cancer or a benign thyroid nodule (not recorded which). Some clones in this sample may be carry-over from other donors' samples. The CDR3 spells CSARAGTDTQYF. The CDR3 region has the DNA TGCAGTGCTAGAGCGGGAACAGATACGCAGTATTTT.